The source of this TCR beta chain is a study of beta chain features in type 1 diabetes. Study results and limitations: The study found moderately but significantly shorter TCRB CDR3s in all four CD4+ subsets of Type 1 diabetes patients. Whether HLA type affects TCRB rearrangement stayed undetermined in the present work.

What was sequenced were expressed TCRB transcripts, since all of the isolated RNA had been reverse transcribed. The average read count of naive, central memory and regulatory T cell samples was approximately 3.5 million. Data came from immunoSEQ multiplex PCR; TCRdb stores just in-frame clones and leaves some out. In the table there are 900,000 or so clones, roughly 15% of which are singletons. This clone was counted only a few times. Antigen unknown. The CDR3 runs 13 residues. Germline V CDR1 and CDR2: MNHNS, SASEGT. The V gene lost 3 bases and the J gene lost 5 bases, with 8 bases spanning the gap. This chain connects TRBV6-1 to TRBJ2-1, with D hard to call. The source is a woman aged 18-29 years in good health. The sequenced sample consisted of naive CD4+ T cells from blood. The CDR3 loop is CASSESRNNEQFF. CDR3 coding DNA: TGTGCCAGCAGTGAGTCCCGGAACAATGAGCAGTTCTTC.